This T cell receptor (beta chain) stems from a study of CD8 T cells in Susac syndrome. Random hexamers served to reverse transcribe about 0.45 to 1 ug RNA. Multiplex immunoSEQ PCR targeted 54 Vbeta and 13 Jbeta TCR beta segments. TCRdb itself ran the immunoSEQ multiplex PCR reads through MiXCR, one entry per CDR3 protein. The sample holds some 150,000 distinct CDR3 sequences; over 85% are singletons and the top ten take roughly 0.21%. The authors carried out high-throughput sequencing of TCR beta. They applied it to CD8+ and CD4+ T cells obtained from blood. FACS was used to enrich TEMRA cells, whereas the CD8+ and CD4+ T cells were obtained by negative isolation. V gave up 0 bases and J gave up 7 bases, with 10 bases separating them. Germline values: CDR1 LGHDT, CDR2 YNNKEL (reference sequence). The CDR3 runs to 13 residues. This clonotype was seen just once.

Sequenced material: CD8+ T cells from PBMCs. The J gene is TRBJ2-7, the V gene TRBV3-1; the D call may be TRBD1 or TRBD2 (6 bases each). The receptor was derived from a human donor with multiple sclerosis. This chain's CDR3 is CASSQDVGGEQYF. CDR3 in DNA: TGTGCCAGCAGCCAAGATGTAGGGGGGGAGCAGTACTTC.